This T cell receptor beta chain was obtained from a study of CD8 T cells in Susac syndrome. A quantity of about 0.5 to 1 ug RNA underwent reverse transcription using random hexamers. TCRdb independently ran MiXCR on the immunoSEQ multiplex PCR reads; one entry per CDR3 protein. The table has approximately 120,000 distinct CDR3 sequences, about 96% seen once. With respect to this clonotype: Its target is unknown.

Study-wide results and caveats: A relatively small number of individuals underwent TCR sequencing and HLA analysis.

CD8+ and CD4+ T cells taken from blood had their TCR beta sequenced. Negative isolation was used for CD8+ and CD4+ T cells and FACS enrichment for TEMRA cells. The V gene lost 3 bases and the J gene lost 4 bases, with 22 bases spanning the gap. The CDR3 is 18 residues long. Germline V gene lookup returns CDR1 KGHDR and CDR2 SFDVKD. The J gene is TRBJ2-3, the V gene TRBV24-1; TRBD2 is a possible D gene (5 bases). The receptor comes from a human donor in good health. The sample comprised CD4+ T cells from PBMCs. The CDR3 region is CATSDDHRAQEGPDTQYF. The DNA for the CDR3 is TGTGCCACCAGTGATGACCACAGAGCTCAAGAGGGCCCAGATACGCAGTATTTT.